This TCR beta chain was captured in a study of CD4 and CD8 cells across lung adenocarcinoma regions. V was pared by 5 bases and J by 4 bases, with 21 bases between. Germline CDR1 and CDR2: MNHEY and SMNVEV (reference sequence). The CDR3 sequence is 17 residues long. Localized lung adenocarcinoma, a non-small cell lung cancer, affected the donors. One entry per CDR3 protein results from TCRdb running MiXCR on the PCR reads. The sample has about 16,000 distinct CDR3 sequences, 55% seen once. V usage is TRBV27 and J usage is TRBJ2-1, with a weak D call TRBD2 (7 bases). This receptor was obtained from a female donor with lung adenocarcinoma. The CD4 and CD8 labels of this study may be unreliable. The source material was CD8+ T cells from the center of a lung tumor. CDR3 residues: CASSPRGGASRYNEQFF. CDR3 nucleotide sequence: TGTGCCAGCAGTCCAAGGGGGGGGGCTAGTCGGTACAATGAGCAGTTCTTC.